The sequence of this TCR beta chain was determined in a study of blood T cell repertoires in COVID-19. Study-level background: The cDNA or gDNA used as material had been derived from T cells, B-cell-depleted T cells, or PBMCs.

Original processing methods: Quantification of nucleated cells was approximated via reference gene primer amplification. Profiled with immunoSEQ multiplex PCR; TCRdb holds only in-frame clones, not every one. D and trimming were read from the DNA, whereas the V and J calls and clone size are those reported in that table. The data show 97,000 or so clones, around nine tenths seen once. This clone was counted only a few times. This receptor was identified in a man over 45 with active or convalescent COVID-19. Sequenced sample: peripheral blood.

The CDR3 region has the DNA TGTGCCAGCAGCTTGGAGGTGACAGGGGCCCTAACTGAAGCTTTCTTT. Protein product: CASSLEVTGALTEAFF. The genes are TRBV5-5 and TRBJ1-1; 8 nucleotides agree with TRBD1. V gave up 0 bases and J gave up 5 bases; unmatched junction bases: 9. In germline, CDR1 is SGHKS, CDR2 YYEKEE (reference sequence). CDR3 length: 16 amino acids.